The clone carrying this T cell receptor beta chain appeared a few times. Its antigen is unidentified. This CDR3 has 13 amino acids. V dropped 7 bases and J dropped 2; count of bases not matched to a gene: 5. In germline, CDR1 is SGHRS, CDR2 YFSETQ. The data were produced by immunoSEQ multiplex PCR, yet TCRdb's version contains in-frame clones alone and is incomplete. The data show fewer than 150,000 clones, about 82% seen once. The sample originates from a study of T cell responses to AZD1222 COVID-19 vaccine. Study results and caveats: Close to half of spike-specific TCRs reportedly recognize unmutated variant regions. There were repertoire samples only from the period after the peak T cell response. Only six people who got AZD1222 tested seropositive at baseline. Spike was spanned by vaccine-associated CD4 TCRs, with dominance at 160-218 and 743-854.

Source: peripheral blood, taken 28 days after the second AZD1222 dose. This TCR came from an adult who received the AZD1222 COVID-19 vaccine. This rearrangement joins TRBV5-1 to TRBJ1-2; 7 positions agree with TRBD1. CDR3 protein: CASHPGGNYGYTF. CDR3 coding DNA: TGCGCCAGCCATCCAGGGGGAAACTATGGCTACACCTTC.